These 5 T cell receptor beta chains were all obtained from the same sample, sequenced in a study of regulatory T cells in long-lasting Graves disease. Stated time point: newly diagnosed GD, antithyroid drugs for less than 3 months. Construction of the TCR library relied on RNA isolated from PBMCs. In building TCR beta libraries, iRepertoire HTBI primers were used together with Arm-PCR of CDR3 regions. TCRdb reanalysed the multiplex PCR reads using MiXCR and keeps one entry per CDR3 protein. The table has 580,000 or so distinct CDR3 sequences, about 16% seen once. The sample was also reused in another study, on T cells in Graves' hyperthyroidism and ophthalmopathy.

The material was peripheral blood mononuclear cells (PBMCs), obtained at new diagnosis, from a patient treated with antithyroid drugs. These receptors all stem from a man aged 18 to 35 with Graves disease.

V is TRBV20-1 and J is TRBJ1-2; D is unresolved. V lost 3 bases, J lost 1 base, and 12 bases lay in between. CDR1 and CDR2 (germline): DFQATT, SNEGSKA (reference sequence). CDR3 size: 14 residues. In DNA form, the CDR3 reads TGCAGTGCTAGTGTCGAGCGGTATAACTATGGCTACACCTTC. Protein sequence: CSASVERYNYGYTF.

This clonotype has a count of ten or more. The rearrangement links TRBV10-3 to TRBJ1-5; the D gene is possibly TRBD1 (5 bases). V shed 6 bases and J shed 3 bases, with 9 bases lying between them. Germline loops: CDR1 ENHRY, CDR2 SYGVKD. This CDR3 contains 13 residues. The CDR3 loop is CAISRDLNQPQHF. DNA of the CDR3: TGTGCCATCAGCCGGGACCTCAATCAGCCCCAGCATTTT.

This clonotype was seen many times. This chain's CDR3 is CASSLAGDRGHLYEQYF. Written as DNA, the CDR3 is TGTGCCAGCAGCTTAGCGGGGGACAGGGGGCACCTCTACGAGCAGTACTTC. J is TRBJ2-7 and V is TRBV7-9, with TRBD1 matching 12 bases. This CDR3 contains 17 residues. V dropped 0 bases and J dropped 3; count of bases not matched to a gene: 6. Germline-derived CDR1 and CDR2 are SEHNR and FQNEAQ (reference sequence).

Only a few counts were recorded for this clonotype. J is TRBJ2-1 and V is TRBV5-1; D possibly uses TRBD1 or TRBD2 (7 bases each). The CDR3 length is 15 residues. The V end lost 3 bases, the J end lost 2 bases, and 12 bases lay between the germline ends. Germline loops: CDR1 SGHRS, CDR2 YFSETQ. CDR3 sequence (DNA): TGCGCCAGCAGCTATCAGGGGGGGACCTACAATGAGCAGTTCTTC. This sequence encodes CASSYQGGTYNEQFF.

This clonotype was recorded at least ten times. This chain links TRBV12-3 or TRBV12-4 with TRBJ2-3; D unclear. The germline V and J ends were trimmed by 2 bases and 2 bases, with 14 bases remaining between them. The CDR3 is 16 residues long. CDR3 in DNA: TGTGCCAGCAGTTTATCGTCCAGTTGGGCCACAGATACGCAGTATTTT. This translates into CASSLSSSWATDTQYF.